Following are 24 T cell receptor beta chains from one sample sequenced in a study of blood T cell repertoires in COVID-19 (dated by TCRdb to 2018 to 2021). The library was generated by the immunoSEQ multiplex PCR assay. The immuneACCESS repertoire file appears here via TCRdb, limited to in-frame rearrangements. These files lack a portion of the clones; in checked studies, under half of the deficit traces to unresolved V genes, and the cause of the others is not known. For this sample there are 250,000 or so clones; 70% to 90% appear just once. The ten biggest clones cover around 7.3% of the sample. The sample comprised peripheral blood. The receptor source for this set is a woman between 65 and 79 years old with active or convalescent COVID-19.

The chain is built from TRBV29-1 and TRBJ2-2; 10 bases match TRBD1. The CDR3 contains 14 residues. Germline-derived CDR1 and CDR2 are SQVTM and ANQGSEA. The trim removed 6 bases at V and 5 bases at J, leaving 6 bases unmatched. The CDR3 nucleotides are TGCAGCGTCGGGACAGGGGTCATGACCGGGGAGCTGTTTTTT. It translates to CSVGTGVMTGELFF.

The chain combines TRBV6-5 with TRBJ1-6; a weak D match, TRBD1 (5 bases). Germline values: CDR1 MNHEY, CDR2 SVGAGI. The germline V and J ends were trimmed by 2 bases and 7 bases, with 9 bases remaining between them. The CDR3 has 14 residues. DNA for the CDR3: TGTGCCAGCAGTTACGTCCCAGGGAATTCACCCCTCCACTTT. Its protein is CASSYVPGNSPLHF.

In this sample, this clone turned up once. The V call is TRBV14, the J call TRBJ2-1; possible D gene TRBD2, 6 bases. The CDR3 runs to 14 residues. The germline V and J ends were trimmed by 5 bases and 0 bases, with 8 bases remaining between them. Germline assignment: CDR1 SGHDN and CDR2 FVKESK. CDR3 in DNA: TGTGCCAGCAGCATCGGGGGCTCCTACAATGAGCAGTTCTTC. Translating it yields CASSIGGSYNEQFF.

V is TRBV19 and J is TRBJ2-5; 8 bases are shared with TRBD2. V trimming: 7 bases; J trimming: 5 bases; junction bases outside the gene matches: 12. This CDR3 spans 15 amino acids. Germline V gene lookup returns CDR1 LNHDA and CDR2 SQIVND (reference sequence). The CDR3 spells CASKEGGGFFETQYF. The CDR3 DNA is TGTGCCAGTAAGGAGGGCGGGGGGTTCTTTGAGACCCAGTACTTC.

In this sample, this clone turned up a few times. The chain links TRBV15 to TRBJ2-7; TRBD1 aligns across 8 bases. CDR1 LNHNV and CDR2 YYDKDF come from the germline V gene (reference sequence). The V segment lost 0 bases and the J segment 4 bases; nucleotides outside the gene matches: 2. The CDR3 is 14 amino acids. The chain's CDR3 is CATSREGQVYEQYF. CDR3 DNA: TGTGCCACCAGCAGAGAGGGACAGGTTTACGAGCAGTACTTC.

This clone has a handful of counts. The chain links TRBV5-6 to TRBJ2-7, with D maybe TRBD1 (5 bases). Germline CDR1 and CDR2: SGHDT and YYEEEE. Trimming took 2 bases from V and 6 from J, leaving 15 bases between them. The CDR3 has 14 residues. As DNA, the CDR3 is TGTGCCAGCAGCTTAATGGTAGGGGCAGGCGAGCAGTACTTC. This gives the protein CASSLMVGAGEQYF. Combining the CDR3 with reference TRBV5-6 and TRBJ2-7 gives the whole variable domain DAGVTQSPTHLIKTRGQQVTLRCSPKSGHDTVSWYQQALGQGPQFIFQYYEEEERQRGNFPDRFSGHQFPNYSSELNVNALLLGDSALYLCASSLMVGAGEQYFGPGTRLTVT.

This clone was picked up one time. The CDR3 DNA sequence: TGTGCCAGCAGCTCGTGGGACAGTTCTTCGGCCGGCTACACCTTC. Translation: CASSSWDSSSAGYTF. V is TRBV6-5 and J is TRBJ1-2, with TRBD1 matching 7 bases. The V gene's germline CDR1 is MNHEY and CDR2 SVGAGI. The CDR3 is 15 amino acids. V was clipped by 6 bases and J by 8 bases; unmatched bases: 15.

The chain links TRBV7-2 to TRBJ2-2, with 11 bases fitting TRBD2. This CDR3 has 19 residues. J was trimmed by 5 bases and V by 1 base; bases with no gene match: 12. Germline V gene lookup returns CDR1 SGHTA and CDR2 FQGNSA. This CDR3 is CASSLDPALAGGQTGELFF. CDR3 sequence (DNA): TGTGCCAGCAGCTTAGACCCCGCCCTAGCGGGGGGACAAACCGGGGAGCTGTTTTTT.

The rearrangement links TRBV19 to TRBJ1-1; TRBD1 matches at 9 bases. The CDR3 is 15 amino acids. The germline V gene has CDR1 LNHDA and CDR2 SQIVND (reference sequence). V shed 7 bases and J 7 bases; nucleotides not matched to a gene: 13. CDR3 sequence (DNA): TGTGCCAGTACCCAGAGGGACAGGGCGGGTCATGAAGCTTTCTTT. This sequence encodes CASTQRDRAGHEAFF.

The CDR3 loop is CASSRQGLFYTF. CDR3 nucleotides: TGTGCCAGCTCAAGACAGGGTCTATTCTACACCTTC. The chain links TRBV2 to TRBJ1-2; 7 bases match TRBD1. V shed 8 bases, J shed 10 bases, and the junction held 10 bases outside the gene matches. This CDR3 is 12 amino acids long. Germline V CDR1 and CDR2: SNHLY, FYNNEI. The complete variable domain, with remaining parts taken from reference TRBV2 and TRBJ1-2, reads EPEVTQTPSHQVTQMGQEVILRCVPISNHLYFYWYRQILGQKVEFLVSFYNNEISEKSEIFDDQFSVERPDGSNFTLKIRSTKLEDSAMYFCASSRQGLFYTFGSGTRLTVV.

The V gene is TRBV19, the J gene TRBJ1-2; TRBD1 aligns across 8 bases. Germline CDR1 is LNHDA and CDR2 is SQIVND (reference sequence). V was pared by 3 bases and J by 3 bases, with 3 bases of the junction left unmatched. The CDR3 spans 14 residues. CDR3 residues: CASSIGQGDYGYTF. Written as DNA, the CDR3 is TGTGCCAGTAGTATCGGACAGGGAGACTATGGCTACACCTTC.

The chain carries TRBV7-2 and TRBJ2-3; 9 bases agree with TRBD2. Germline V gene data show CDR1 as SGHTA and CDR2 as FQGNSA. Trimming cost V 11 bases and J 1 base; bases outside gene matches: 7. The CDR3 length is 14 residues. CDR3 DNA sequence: TGTGCCTCTTACTTAGCGGGGGGCACAGATACGCAGTATTTT. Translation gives CASYLAGGTDTQYF. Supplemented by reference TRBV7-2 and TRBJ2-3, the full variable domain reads GAGVSQSPSNKVTEKGKDVELRCDPISGHTALYWYRQSLGQGLEFLIYFQGNSAPDKSGLPSDRFSAERTGGSVSTLTIQRTQQEDSAVYLCASYLAGGTDTQYFGPGTRLTVL.

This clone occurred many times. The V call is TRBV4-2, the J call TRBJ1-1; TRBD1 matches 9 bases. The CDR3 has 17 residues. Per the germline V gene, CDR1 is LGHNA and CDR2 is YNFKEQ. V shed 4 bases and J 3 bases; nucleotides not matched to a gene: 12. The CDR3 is CASSRSGTGRVDTEAFF. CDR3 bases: TGTGCCAGCAGCCGCTCCGGGACAGGGAGGGTGGACACTGAAGCTTTCTTT.

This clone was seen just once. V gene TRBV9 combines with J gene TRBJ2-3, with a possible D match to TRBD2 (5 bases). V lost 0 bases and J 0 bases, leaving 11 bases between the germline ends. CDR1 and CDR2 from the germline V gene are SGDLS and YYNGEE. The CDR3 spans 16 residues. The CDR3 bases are TGTGCCAGCAGCGTAGGGGCGGGTGCTAGCACAGATACGCAGTATTTT. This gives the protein CASSVGAGASTDTQYF.

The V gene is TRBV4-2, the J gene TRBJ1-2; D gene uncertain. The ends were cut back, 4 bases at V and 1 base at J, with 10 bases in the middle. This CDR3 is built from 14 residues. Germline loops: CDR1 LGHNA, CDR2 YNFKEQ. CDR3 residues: CASSPSADNYGYTF. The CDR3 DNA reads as TGTGCCAGCAGCCCCTCCGCGGATAACTATGGCTACACCTTC.

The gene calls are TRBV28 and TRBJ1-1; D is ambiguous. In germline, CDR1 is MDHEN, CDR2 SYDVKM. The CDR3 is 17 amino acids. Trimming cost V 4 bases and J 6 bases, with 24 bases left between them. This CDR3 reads CASSSRSGWVLLAEAFF. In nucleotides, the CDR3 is TGTGCCAGCAGTTCCCGATCGGGATGGGTCCTTTTAGCTGAAGCTTTCTTT.

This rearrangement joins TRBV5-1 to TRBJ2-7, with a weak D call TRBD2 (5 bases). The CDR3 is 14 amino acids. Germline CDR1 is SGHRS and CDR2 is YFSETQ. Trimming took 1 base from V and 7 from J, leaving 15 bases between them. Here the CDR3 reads CASSLSRGVGEQYF. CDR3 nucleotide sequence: TGCGCCAGCAGCTTGTCTCGGGGTGTGGGGGAGCAGTACTTC.

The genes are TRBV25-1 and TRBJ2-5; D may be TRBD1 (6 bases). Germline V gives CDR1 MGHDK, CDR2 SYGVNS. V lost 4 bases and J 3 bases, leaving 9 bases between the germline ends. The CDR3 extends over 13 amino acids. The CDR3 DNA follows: TGTGCCAGCAGTGCACAGGGCAAAGAGACCCAGTACTTC. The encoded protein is CASSAQGKETQYF.

The CDR3 protein is CASSMQNPAHYGYTF. The DNA for the CDR3 is TGTGCCAGCAGCATGCAGAACCCAGCGCACTATGGCTACACCTTC. V is TRBV6-5 and J is TRBJ1-2; D remains unclear. Trimming stripped 6 bases from V and 3 bases from J, with 17 bases between. Germline loops: CDR1 MNHEY, CDR2 SVGAGI. The CDR3 totals 15 residues.

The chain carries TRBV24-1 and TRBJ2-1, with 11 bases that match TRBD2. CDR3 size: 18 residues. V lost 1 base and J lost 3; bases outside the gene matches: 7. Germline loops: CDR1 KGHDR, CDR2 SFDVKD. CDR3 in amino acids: CATSDLGSLAGGYNEQFF. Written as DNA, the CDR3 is TGTGCCACCAGTGATTTAGGATCGCTAGCGGGGGGCTACAATGAGCAGTTCTTC.

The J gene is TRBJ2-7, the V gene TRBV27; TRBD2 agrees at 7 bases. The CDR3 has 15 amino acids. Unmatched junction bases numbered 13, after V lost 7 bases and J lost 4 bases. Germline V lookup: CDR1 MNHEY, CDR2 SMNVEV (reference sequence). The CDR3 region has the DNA TGTGCCAGCAACCCCCGGGGGGTAGGGACTTACGAGCAGTACTTC. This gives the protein CASNPRGVGTYEQYF.

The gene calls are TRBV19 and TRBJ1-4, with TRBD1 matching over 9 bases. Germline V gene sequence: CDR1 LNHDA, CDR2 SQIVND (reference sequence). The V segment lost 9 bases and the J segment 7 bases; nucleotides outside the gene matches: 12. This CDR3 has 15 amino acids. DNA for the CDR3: TGTGCCAGCTTACCTACAGGGGGCGGATTTGAAAAACTGTTTTTT. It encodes CASLPTGGGFEKLFF.

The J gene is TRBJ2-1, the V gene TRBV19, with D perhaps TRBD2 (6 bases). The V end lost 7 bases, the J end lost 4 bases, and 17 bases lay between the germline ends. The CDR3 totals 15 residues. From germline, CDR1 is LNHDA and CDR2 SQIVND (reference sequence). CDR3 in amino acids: CASTHFAGRYNEQFF. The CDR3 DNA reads TGTGCCAGTACTCATTTTGCGGGGAGGTACAATGAGCAGTTCTTC.

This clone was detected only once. The CDR3 loop reads CASSERGPKLYSNQPQHF. The CDR3 DNA follows: TGTGCCAGCTCAGAAAGGGGTCCGAAACTATATAGCAATCAGCCCCAGCATTTT. The rearrangement joins TRBV18 to TRBJ1-5; TRBD1 might be the D (5 bases). V lost 5 bases to trimming and J lost 0 bases, with 20 bases between them. The germline CDR1 and CDR2 sequences are KGHSH and LQKENI. The CDR3 runs to 18 residues.